This T cell receptor (beta chain) stems from a study of blood T cell repertoires in COVID-19. Only in-frame clones appear in the TCRdb table, and some are missing; sequencing was by immunoSEQ multiplex PCR. The table lists 75,000 or so clones, roughly 80% of them singletons, with around a third in the top ten. The V gene lost 0 bases and the J gene lost 2 bases, with 8 bases spanning the gap. The CDR3 extends over 15 amino acids. CDR1 is LGHDT and CDR2 is YNNKEL in the germline V gene (reference sequence). The material sequenced was peripheral blood. V gene TRBV3-1 (or the pseudogene TRBV3-2) combines with J gene TRBJ2-1; D is unclear. The origin of this receptor is a woman aged 70 to 79 with acute or convalescent COVID-19. CDR3 DNA: TGTGCCAGCAGCCAAGATAGTATTACCTACAATGAGCAGTTCTTC. It codes for CASSQDSITYNEQFF.